These 7 T cell receptor beta chains were sequenced from one sample in a study of cytomegalovirus exposure and HLA in healthy donors. Both 60 Vbeta primers and 13 Jbeta primers went into the PCR. Only in-frame clones appear in the TCRdb table, and some are missing; sequencing was by immunoSEQ multiplex PCR. The sample has 100,000 to 150,000 clones, about 10% seen once. Sequenced input: PBMCs. The receptor set was obtained from a woman in her late teens or twenties in good health and CMV-seropositive.

This clone has a handful of counts. The chain links TRBV27 to TRBJ2-5, with 12 bases identical to TRBD2. Trimming took 7 bases from V and 5 from J; bases not matched to a gene: 11. The CDR3 totals 16 residues. Germline CDR1 MNHEY, CDR2 SMNVEV (reference sequence). CDR3 residues: CASKELLAGGRETQYF. The DNA of the CDR3 is TGTGCCAGCAAGGAATTACTAGCGGGAGGCCGGGAGACCCAGTACTTC.

V gene TRBV30 combines with J gene TRBJ1-1; TRBD1 is a possible D gene (6 bases). Trimming cost V 3 bases and J 0 bases, with 17 bases left between them. CDR1 GTSNPN and CDR2 SVGIG come from the germline V gene (reference sequence). The CDR3 length is 16 residues. Written as DNA, the CDR3 is TGTGCCTGGAGCCGGGGGGCAGGGAGGATGAACACTGAAGCTTTCTTT. It is translated as CAWSRGAGRMNTEAFF.

Only a few counts were recorded for this clone. This chain joins TRBV4-1 and TRBJ2-1; 8 bases are shared with TRBD1. V dropped 1 base and J dropped 6; count of bases not matched to a gene: 5. The length of the CDR3 is 15 residues. Germline CDR1 MGHRA, CDR2 YSYEKL. The DNA for the CDR3 is TGCGCCAGCAGCCAAGTCATCCAGGGGGCCAATGAGCAGTTCTTC. Amino acid sequence: CASSQVIQGANEQFF.

The chain combines TRBV28 with TRBJ2-3; the match to TRBD2 covers 10 bases. V shed 7 bases and J 6 bases; nucleotides not matched to a gene: 7. The germline gives CDR1 MDHEN, CDR2 SYDVKM. CDR3 length: 14 amino acids. CDR3 DNA: TGTGCCAGCACCTTAACTAGCGGGACTGATACGCAGTATTTT. Residues: CASTLTSGTDTQYF.

This clone was counted only a few times. The J gene is TRBJ2-6, the V gene TRBV12-5; perhaps TRBD2 as D (6 bases). CDR3 length: 13 residues. Looked up from germline, CDR1 is LGHNT and CDR2 is FRNRAP. V was shortened by 7 bases and J by 7 bases, with 11 bases between the two germline ends. The CDR3 loop is CASAPGVANVLTF. DNA for the CDR3: TGTGCTAGTGCTCCGGGGGTAGCCAACGTCCTGACTTTC.

The rearrangement joins TRBV5-8 to TRBJ2-3; D is undetermined. Germline V gene data show CDR1 as SGHTS and CDR2 as YDEGEE. CDR3 length equals 18 residues. Deletions cut 3 bases from V and 2 bases from J, with 22 bases between. The CDR3 spells CASSSPLSYSSNTDTQYF. As DNA, the CDR3 is TGTGCCAGCAGCTCGCCCCTAAGCTATTCATCCAACACAGATACGCAGTATTTT.

This clone was picked up a small number of times. Here the CDR3 DNA reads TGCGCCAGCAGACAGGGAGACGGATTAATTAACTATGGCTACACCTTC. Its protein product is CASRQGDGLINYGYTF. This chain joins TRBV4-1 and TRBJ1-2, with D possibly matching TRBD1 (6 bases). V was cut by 6 bases and J by 1 base, with 18 bases left in between. The CDR3 spans 16 residues. Germline V CDR1 and CDR2: MGHRA, YSYEKL.